These T cell receptor beta chains were read from a single sample in a study of shared clonotypes between healthy human individuals. Clones were sequenced by immunoSEQ multiplex PCR, and TCRdb holds only the in-frame ones, with some missing. The sample lists more than 400,000 clones; approximately 94% were seen once. The material sequenced was naive CD4+ T cells sorted from blood. These receptors were obtained from a woman aged 25 to 39 in good health. The CDR3 runs from the conserved cysteine through the conserved F or W. Fields, in order: clone size, D gene, J gene, V gene, CDR3 protein, CDR3 DNA. D genes are given only for firm matches. For some rows the clone size is stated as once, few or many, or as a class when expanded; others skip it.

- - TRBJ2-1 TRBV5-8 CASSLAGRAEQFF TGTGCCAGCAGCTTGGCCGGTAGGGCAGAGCAGTTCTTC
- TRBD1 TRBJ2-1 TRBV11-2 CASSPMGRGQGNEQFF TGTGCCAGCAGCCCCATGGGCAGGGGGCAGGGCAATGAGCAGTTCTTC
- - TRBJ1-5 TRBV2 CASSADSYNQPQHF TGTGCCAGCAGTGCGGACAGTTACAATCAGCCCCAGCATTTT
- - TRBJ2-5 TRBV18 CASSISGSWETQYF TGTGCCAGCTCAATTTCGGGTTCATGGGAGACCCAGTACTTC
- - TRBJ1-2 TRBV7-9 CASSLDTYGYTF TGTGCCAGCAGCTTAGACACCTATGGCTACACCTTC
once TRBD2 TRBJ2-1 TRBV7-8 CASSLESGGGNEQFF TGTGCCAGCAGCTTAGAATCTGGCGGGGGCAATGAGCAGTTCTTC
- TRBD1 TRBJ1-1 TRBV28 CASRSGQGTEAFF TGTGCCAGCAGATCCGGACAGGGCACTGAAGCTTTCTTT
- TRBD2 TRBJ2-7 TRBV28 CASSSLAASYEQYF TGTGCCAGCAGTTCCCTAGCGGCCTCCTACGAGCAGTACTTC
- TRBD2 TRBJ2-3 TRBV27 CASSPRLAGPDTQYF TGTGCCAGCAGTCCCCGACTAGCGGGACCTGATACGCAGTATTTT
- TRBD1 TRBJ2-5 TRBV28 CASSSGDRGETQYF TGTGCCAGCAGTTCGGGGGACAGGGGAGAGACCCAGTACTTC
- TRBD1 TRBJ2-7 TRBV5-1 CASSSRTGGEQYF TGCGCCAGCAGCTCGCGGACAGGGGGTGAGCAGTACTTC
- - TRBJ1-5 TRBV5-1 CASSQLGGQPQHF TGCGCCAGCAGCCAGCTAGGCGGTCAGCCCCAGCATTTT
- - TRBJ1-3 TRBV5-1 CASSLAPPDTRSGNTIYF TGCGCCAGCAGCTTGGCCCCCCCCGACACCCGCTCTGGAAACACCATATATTTT
- - TRBJ1-3 TRBV5-1 CASSYQANGRVGNTIYF TGCGCCAGCAGCTACCAAGCGAACGGCCGGGTTGGAAACACCATATATTTT
- - TRBJ1-1 TRBV30 CAWGRLTEAFF TGTGCCTGGGGACGGTTGACTGAAGCTTTCTTT
- - TRBJ2-7 TRBV7-2 CASSLSESSYEQYF TGTGCCAGCAGCTTATCCGAGAGCTCCTACGAGCAGTACTTC
- - TRBJ1-4 TRBV5-4 CASSLAATNEKLFF TGTGCCAGCAGCTTGGCTGCAACTAATGAAAAACTGTTTTTT
- TRBD2 TRBJ2-2 TRBV7-2 CASSFLLAVDTGELFF TGTGCCAGCAGCTTCCTACTAGCGGTAGACACCGGGGAGCTGTTTTTT
once - TRBJ2-2 TRBV15 CATSKSNTGELFF TGTGCCACCAGCAAATCTAACACCGGGGAGCTGTTTTTT
- TRBD2 TRBJ2-1 TRBV29-1 CSARLAGGLITSSYNEQFF TGCAGCGCACGACTAGCGGGAGGTCTCATTACTAGCTCCTACAATGAGCAGTTCTTC
- TRBD2 TRBJ2-2 TRBV10-3 CAISDGLAGGPASGELFF TGTGCCATCAGTGACGGACTAGCGGGAGGGCCGGCGTCCGGGGAGCTGTTTTTT
- - TRBJ2-3 TRBV12-5 CASGLVGVDTQYF TGTGCTAGTGGTCTTGTAGGGGTAGATACGCAGTATTTT
- - TRBJ1-5 TRBV10-3 CAISESGDQPQHF TGTGCCATCAGTGAGTCAGGGGATCAGCCCCAGCATTTT
once TRBD1 TRBJ2-7 TRBV4-1 CASSQPGQGTYEQYF TGCGCCAGCAGCCAGCCGGGACAGGGGACCTACGAGCAGTACTTC
- TRBD2 TRBJ2-5 TRBV14 CASSQGRLAGPQETQYF TGTGCCAGCAGCCAAGGGAGACTAGCGGGTCCTCAAGAGACCCAGTACTTC
- - TRBJ1-5 TRBV28 CASSSAAIMGNQPQHF TGTGCCAGCAGTTCGGCAGCTATCATGGGCAATCAGCCCCAGCATTTT
- TRBD2 TRBJ2-1 TRBV10-3 CAISARREGPDEQFF TGTGCCATCAGTGCGAGGCGGGAGGGCCCGGATGAGCAGTTCTTC
- - TRBJ2-4 TRBV7-9 CASSLGLAKNIQYF TGTGCCAGCAGCTTAGGGCTAGCCAAAAACATTCAGTACTTC
- - TRBJ1-1 TRBV6-5 CASSHYLNTEAFF TGTGCCAGCAGTCATTATCTGAACACTGAAGCTTTCTTT
once TRBD1 TRBJ2-2 TRBV5-1 CASSSSEFTGGRFKVFF TGCGCCAGCAGCTCAAGCGAATTTACAGGGGGGCGATTTAAGGTGTTTTTT
- - TRBJ2-1 TRBV29-1 CSVVMTQFNEQFF TGCAGCGTTGTCATGACTCAGTTCAATGAGCAGTTCTTC
- - TRBJ2-2 TRBV28 CASSIKRQVANTGELFF TGTGCCAGCAGTATAAAGAGACAGGTCGCGAACACCGGGGAGCTGTTTTTT
- - TRBJ2-5 TRBV6-1 CASTPAGERETQYF TGTGCCAGCACCCCGGCTGGGGAACGGGAGACCCAGTACTTC
- TRBD1 TRBJ2-7 TRBV29-1 CSVAPRGQGRPYEQYF TGCAGCGTCGCCCCCAGGGGACAGGGGAGGCCCTACGAGCAGTACTTC
- - TRBJ2-3 TRBV12-5 CASGLGPPTDTQYF TGTGCTAGTGGTTTGGGTCCCCCCACAGATACGCAGTATTTT
- - TRBJ2-5 TRBV11-2 CASSLSPLGQETQYF TGTGCCAGCAGCTTATCCCCTCTAGGCCAAGAGACCCAGTACTTC
- - TRBJ2-5 TRBV7-9 CASSLSGTEETQYF TGTGCCAGCAGCTTATCGGGGACCGAAGAGACCCAGTACTTC
once TRBD1 TRBJ2-7 TRBV5-4 CASSLPGTVSYEQYF TGTGCCAGCAGCCTCCCTGGGACAGTCTCCTACGAGCAGTACTTC
- - TRBJ2-1 TRBV9 CASSARGTSRGSEQFF TGTGCCAGCAGCGCGAGGGGAACTAGCAGGGGCAGTGAGCAGTTCTTC
- - TRBJ2-1 TRBV9 CASSVAGDLGEQFF TGTGCCAGCAGCGTAGCTGGCGACTTGGGTGAGCAGTTCTTC
- TRBD2 TRBJ2-7 TRBV5-1 CASRRGLAAYEQYF TGCGCCAGCAGACGCGGACTAGCTGCCTACGAGCAGTACTTC
- TRBD2 TRBJ2-3 TRBV6-6 CASTPRRGGRTDTQYF TGTGCCAGCACCCCCCGGCGGGGAGGGCGCACAGATACGCAGTATTTT
- TRBD2 TRBJ2-6 TRBV7-9 CASSPGREGAGANVLTF TGTGCCAGCAGCCCCGGCCGGGAGGGAGCTGGGGCCAACGTCCTGACTTTC
- - TRBJ2-7 TRBV28 CASRVHSSYEQYF TGTGCCAGCAGGGTACATTCCTCCTACGAGCAGTACTTC
- TRBD1 TRBJ1-2 TRBV7-9 CASSSWTGESANYGYTF TGTGCCAGCAGCTCCTGGACAGGGGAATCAGCTAACTATGGCTACACCTTC
- TRBD1 TRBJ2-7 TRBV18 CASSPVADRVSYEQYF TGTGCCAGCTCGCCCGTCGCGGACAGGGTCTCCTACGAGCAGTACTTC
- - TRBJ2-3 TRBV7-9 CASSDHSDTQYF TGTGCCAGCAGCGACCATTCCGATACGCAGTATTTT
- - TRBJ1-3 TRBV7-7 CASSLDAGSGNTIYF TGTGCCAGCAGCTTAGATGCAGGGTCTGGAAACACCATATATTTT
- - TRBJ1-1 TRBV29-1 CSVEVVQGRTEAFF TGCAGCGTTGAGGTTGTGCAGGGGAGGACTGAAGCTTTCTTT
- - TRBJ1-1 TRBV9 CASSEQRTEAFF TGTGCCAGCAGCGAACAGCGCACTGAAGCTTTCTTT
- TRBD2 TRBJ2-1 TRBV28 CASSLGGGRGYNEQFF TGTGCCAGCAGTTTGGGTGGCGGGAGAGGCTACAATGAGCAGTTCTTC
once TRBD1 TRBJ2-7 TRBV6-5 CASSYSPGQGYEQYF TGTGCCAGCAGTTACTCCCCGGGACAGGGCTACGAGCAGTACTTC
few - TRBJ1-4 TRBV4-1 CASRSNEKLFF TGCGCCAGCAGGTCTAATGAAAAACTGTTTTTT
- TRBD1 TRBJ2-7 TRBV6-5 CASSYRDRYEQYF TGTGCCAGCAGTTACAGGGACAGATACGAGCAGTACTTC
- TRBD1 TRBJ2-7 TRBV5-1 CASSIPGQNYEQYF TGCGCCAGCAGCATACCGGGACAGAACTACGAGCAGTACTTC
- - TRBJ1-1 TRBV28 CASSLIQVGGTEAFF TGTGCCAGCAGTTTAATACAGGTTGGGGGCACTGAAGCTTTCTTT
- TRBD1 TRBJ2-3 TRBV6-5 CASSYPDRAGTDTQYF TGTGCCAGCAGTTACCCCGACAGGGCCGGCACAGATACGCAGTATTTT
- TRBD2 TRBJ2-1 TRBV5-1 CASSSSGSSYNEQFF TGCGCCAGCAGTTCTAGCGGGAGTTCTTACAATGAGCAGTTCTTC
- TRBD2 TRBJ2-1 TRBV9 CASSPHSGGRDEQFF TGTGCCAGCAGCCCCCACTCGGGAGGGAGGGATGAGCAGTTCTTC
once - TRBJ2-7 TRBV21-1 CASSKGSAGVSYEQYF TGTGCCAGCAGCAAGGGTAGCGCGGGAGTCTCCTACGAGCAGTACTTC